This record concerns one T cell receptor (beta chain) sequence. It has no known antigen specificity. No per-base quality is available; no much larger clone lies one base away. TCR CDR3 regions were amplified from genomic DNA by multiplex PCR using the deep immunoSEQ assay. Extracted genomic DNA from each cell subset was distributed evenly across all wells of several immunoSEQ 96-well plates, and each plate was treated as a replicate. For sorted subsets, roughly 0.2 ug genomic DNA, equal to tens of thousands of T cell genomes, was loaded into each replicate PCR. Purified libraries were measured with a Qubit 3.0 fluorometer, size-checked on a Bioanalyzer 2100, and measured again with the KAPA Library Quantification kit. A separate single-read 150-cycle Illumina NextSeq 550 flow cell was used to sequence each immunoSEQ 96-well plate. As for the authors' bioinformatics: Because only junctional sequences without quality scores were contained in the immunoSEQ output, filtering matching that applied to full-length reads could not be performed. Sequences were annotated with PyIR, a Python wrapper for IgBLAST v1.9, and V/J genes and CDR3 were assigned using IMGT germline references. Reads were filtered out if the reads had weak V/J assignments (E-value above 1e-6), no CDR3, stop codons, out-of-frame junctions, or ambiguous translated residues. V3J clonotypes were defined as sequences sharing the same inferred V gene, J gene, and CDR3 amino acid sequence. To compute the percentage overlap between repertoires, the number of shared unique clonotypes was divided by the size of the smaller repertoire. Richness of each repertoire was evaluated using RTK rarefaction, the Chao1 estimator, and Recon v2.1 estimates of unobserved clonotypes. For all TCRbeta clonotypes obtained by the gDNA method from several donors, generation probabilities were computed with OLGA. TCRdb carries this immuneACCESS record with in-frame sequences only. Its versions omit some clonotypes, under half of them owing to an unresolved V gene in the studies checked, with the rest unexplained. That table supplies the V and J calls and clone size; D and trimming were determined from the DNA. The sample table records roughly 1,600,000 clones; around 98.5% of these occur just once. Of the sample, 0.36% falls within the top ten clones.

In the germline V gene, CDR1 corresponds to KGHSH and CDR2 to LQKENI. There are 14 amino acids in the CDR3, from cysteine to phenylalanine inclusive. This entry keeps only the CDR3 DNA: 42 bases, framed from base 1. The trim is 3 bases for V and 0 bases for J, with a gap of 9 bases between the germline ends. The donors were healthy, HIV-negative adults with no recently reported acute infections or vaccinations. Every donor was a Caucasian adult living in Nashville, Tennessee, USA. CD4+ T cells were enriched through magnetic negative selection, after which naive cells were positively selected on CD45RA and the remaining negative fraction served as the memory subset. Blood was collected by leukapheresis, and PBMCs were isolated by Ficoll-Histopaque density gradient centrifugation and then cryopreserved in liquid nitrogen vapor phase. Analytical flow cytometry was used to check the purity and quantity of each magnetically sorted T cell population. Each sorted fraction had its genomic DNA isolated and then quantified by UV absorbance on a Nanodrop 2000c.

This entry belongs to a study of shared clonotypes between healthy human individuals (dated by TCRdb to 2018 to 2021). With regard to the full study: The cohort comprised two women and a few men aged 18 to 49 years. Different laboratories and diverse techniques were used to prepare libraries and sequence TCR repertoires, to increase sequencing depth and limit assay-specific biases. Each donor's leukapheresis produced roughly between roughly 0.94 and 9.5 billion PBMCs. Per donor, three plates each were used for CD4 naive and CD4 memory, two for CD8 naive, and one for CD8 memory. To estimate repertoire size and how much clonotypes are shared between individuals, the study performed deep sequencing of blood TCR repertoires from a few healthy adults.

Points the paper makes about the study in general: Naive subsets generally had larger estimated clonotype richness than memory subsets did. Clonotypes shared by all four sorted-subset donors showed higher generation probabilities than non-shared clonotypes. Only blood was sampled, and tissue TCR repertoires likely differ from those in blood. About 4.5% of naive CD4, 3.5% of naive CD8, approximately 2.2% of memory CD4, and less than 0.45% of memory CD8 clonotypes were shared across a few donors. The small number of donors limited the genetic and exposure-history diversity represented. Rarefaction of sorted-subset datasets indicated incomplete sequencing despite the large sequencing depth. Pairwise subsampling led to the expectation that sequencing depth would affect the degree of clonotype sharing among donors.

The V and J segments used are TRBV18 and TRBJ2-7; possibly the D gene is TRBD2, per 5 matching bases. What was sequenced was naive CD4+ T cells sorted from blood. The sample's cell subset or site label is to be understood as: CD45RA+ positively selected. The clonotype comes from a man aged 30 to 39 in good health. The base sequence is TGTGCCAGCTCACCGGCGGGCCTCTCCTACGAGCAGTACTTC. Its product reads: CASSPAGLSYEQYF.